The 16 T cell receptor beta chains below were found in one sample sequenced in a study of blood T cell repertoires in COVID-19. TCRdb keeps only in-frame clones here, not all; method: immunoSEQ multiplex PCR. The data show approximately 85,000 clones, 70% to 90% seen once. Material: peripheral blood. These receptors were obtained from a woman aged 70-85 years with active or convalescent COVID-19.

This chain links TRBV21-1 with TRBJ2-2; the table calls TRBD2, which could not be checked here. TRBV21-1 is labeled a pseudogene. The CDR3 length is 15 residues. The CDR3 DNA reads TGTGCCAGCGGCAGCGGGGGGCGCTTGGGCGGGGAGCTGTTTTTT. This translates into CASGSGGRLGGELFF.

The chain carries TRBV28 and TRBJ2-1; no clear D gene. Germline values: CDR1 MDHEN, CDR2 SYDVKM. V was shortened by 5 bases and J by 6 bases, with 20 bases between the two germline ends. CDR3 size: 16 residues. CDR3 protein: CASSPSNPRLGNEQFF. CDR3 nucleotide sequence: TGTGCCAGCAGTCCCTCGAACCCGCGACTGGGCAATGAGCAGTTCTTC.

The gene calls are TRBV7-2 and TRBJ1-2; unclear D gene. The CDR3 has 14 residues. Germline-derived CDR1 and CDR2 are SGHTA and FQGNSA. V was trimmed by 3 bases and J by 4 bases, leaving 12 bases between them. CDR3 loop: CASSFQSEGYGYTF. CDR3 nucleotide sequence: TGTGCCAGCAGCTTCCAGTCAGAGGGCTATGGCTACACCTTC.

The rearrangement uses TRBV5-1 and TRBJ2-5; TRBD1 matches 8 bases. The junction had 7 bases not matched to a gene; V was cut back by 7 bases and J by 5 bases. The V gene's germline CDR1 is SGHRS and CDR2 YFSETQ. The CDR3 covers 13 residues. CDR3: CASHRGDMETQYF. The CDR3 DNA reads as TGCGCCAGCCACAGGGGGGACATGGAGACCCAGTACTTC. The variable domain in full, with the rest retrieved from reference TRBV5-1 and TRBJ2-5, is KAGVTQTPRYLIKTRGQQVTLSCSPISGHRSVSWYQQTPGQGLQFLFEYFSETQRNKGNFPGRFSGRQFSNSRSEMNVSTLELGDSALYLCASHRGDMETQYFGPGTRLLVL.

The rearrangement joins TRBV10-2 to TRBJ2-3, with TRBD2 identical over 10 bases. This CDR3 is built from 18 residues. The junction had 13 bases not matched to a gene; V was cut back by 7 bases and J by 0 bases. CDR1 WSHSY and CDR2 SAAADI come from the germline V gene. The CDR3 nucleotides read TGCGCCAGCACCGGACCTGTAGCGGGGGGATCTAGCACAGATACGCAGTATTTT. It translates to CASTGPVAGGSSTDTQYF.

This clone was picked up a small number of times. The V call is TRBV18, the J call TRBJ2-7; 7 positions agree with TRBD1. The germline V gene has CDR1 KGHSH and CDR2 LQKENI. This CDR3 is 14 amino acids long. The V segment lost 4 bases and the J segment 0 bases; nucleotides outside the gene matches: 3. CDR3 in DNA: TGTGCCAGCTCACGGGCAGGGGGCTCCTACGAGCAGTACTTC. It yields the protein CASSRAGGSYEQYF.

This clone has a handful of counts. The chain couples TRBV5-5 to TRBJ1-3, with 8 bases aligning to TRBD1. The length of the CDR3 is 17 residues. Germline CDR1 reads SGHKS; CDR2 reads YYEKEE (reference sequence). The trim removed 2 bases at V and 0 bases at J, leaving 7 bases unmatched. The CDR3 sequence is CASSFNRDRSSGNTIYF. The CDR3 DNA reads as TGTGCCAGCAGCTTTAACCGGGACAGGAGCTCTGGAAACACCATATATTTT. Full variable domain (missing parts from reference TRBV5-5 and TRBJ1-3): DAGVTQSPTHLIKTRGQQVTLRCSPISGHKSVSWYQQVLGQGPQFIFQYYEKEERGRGNFPDRFSARQFPNYSSELNVNALLLGDSALYLCASSFNRDRSSGNTIYFGEGSWLTVV.

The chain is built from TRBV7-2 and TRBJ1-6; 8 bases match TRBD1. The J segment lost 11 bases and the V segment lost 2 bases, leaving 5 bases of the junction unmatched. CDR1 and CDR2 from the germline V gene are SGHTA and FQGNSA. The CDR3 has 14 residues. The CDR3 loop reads CASSLQGAQTPLHF. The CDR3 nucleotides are TGTGCCAGCAGCTTACAGGGGGCGCAGACACCCCTCCACTTT.

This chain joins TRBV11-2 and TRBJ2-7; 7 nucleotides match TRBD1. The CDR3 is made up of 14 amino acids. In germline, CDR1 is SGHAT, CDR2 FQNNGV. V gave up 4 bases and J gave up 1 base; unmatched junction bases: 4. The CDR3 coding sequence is TGTGCCAGCAGCTACCGGGACAGTTCCTACGAGCAGTACTTC. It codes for CASSYRDSSYEQYF.

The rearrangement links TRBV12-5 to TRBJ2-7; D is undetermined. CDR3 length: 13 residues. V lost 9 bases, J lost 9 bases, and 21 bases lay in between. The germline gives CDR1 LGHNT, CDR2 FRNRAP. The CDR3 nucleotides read TGTGCTAGACCACAGAACGCCTCAGGTGGGCAGTACTTC. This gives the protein CARPQNASGGQYF.

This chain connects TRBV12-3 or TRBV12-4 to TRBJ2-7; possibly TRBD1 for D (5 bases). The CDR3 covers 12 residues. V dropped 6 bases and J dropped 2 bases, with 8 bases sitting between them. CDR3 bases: TGTGCCAGCAGCCTAGGGGCCTACGAGCAGTACTTC. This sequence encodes CASSLGAYEQYF.

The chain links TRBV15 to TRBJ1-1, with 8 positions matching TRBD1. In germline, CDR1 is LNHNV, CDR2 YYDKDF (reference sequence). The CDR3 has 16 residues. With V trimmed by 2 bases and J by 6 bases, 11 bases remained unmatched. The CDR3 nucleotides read TGTGCCACCAGCAGAAGTATCGCACAGGGGGAGGCTGAAGCTTTCTTT. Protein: CATSRSIAQGEAEAFF.

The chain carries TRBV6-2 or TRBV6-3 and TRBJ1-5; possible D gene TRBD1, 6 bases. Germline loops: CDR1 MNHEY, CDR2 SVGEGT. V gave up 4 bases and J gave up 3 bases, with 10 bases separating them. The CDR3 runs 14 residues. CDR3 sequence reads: CASSSTGYNQPQHF. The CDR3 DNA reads TGTGCCAGCAGTTCTACAGGGTACAATCAGCCCCAGCATTTT.

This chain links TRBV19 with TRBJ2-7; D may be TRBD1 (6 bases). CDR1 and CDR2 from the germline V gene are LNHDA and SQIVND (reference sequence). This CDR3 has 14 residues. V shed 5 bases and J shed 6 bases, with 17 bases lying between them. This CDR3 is CASSAGAGASEQYF. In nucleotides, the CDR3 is TGTGCCAGTAGTGCTGGGGCAGGGGCGTCCGAGCAGTACTTC.

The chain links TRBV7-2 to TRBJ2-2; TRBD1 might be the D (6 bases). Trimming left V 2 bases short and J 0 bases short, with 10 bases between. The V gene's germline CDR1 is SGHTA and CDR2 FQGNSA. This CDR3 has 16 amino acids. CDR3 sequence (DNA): TGTGCCAGCAGCTTAACAGGGACGCCGAACACCGGGGAGCTGTTTTTT. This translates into CASSLTGTPNTGELFF.

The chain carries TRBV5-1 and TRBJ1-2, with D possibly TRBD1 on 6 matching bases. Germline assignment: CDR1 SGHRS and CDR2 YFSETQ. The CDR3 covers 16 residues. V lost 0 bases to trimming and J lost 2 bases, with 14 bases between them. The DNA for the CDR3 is TGCGCCAGCAGCTTGGCCGGGGGAGGGACAAACTATGGCTACACCTTC. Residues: CASSLAGGGTNYGYTF.